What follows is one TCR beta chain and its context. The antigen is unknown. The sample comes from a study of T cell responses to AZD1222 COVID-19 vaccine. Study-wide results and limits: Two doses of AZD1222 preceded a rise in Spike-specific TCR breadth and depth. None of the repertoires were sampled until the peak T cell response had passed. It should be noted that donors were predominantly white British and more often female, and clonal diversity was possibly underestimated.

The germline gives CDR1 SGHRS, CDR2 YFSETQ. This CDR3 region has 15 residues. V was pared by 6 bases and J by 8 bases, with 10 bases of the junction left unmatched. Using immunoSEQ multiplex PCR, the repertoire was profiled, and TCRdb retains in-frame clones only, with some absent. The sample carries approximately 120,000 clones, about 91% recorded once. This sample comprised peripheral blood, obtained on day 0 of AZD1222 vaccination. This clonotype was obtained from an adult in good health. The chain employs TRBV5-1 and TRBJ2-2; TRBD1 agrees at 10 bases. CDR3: CASTITGTGEGELFF. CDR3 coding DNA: TGCGCCAGCACCATAACCGGGACAGGGGAGGGGGAGCTGTTTTTT.